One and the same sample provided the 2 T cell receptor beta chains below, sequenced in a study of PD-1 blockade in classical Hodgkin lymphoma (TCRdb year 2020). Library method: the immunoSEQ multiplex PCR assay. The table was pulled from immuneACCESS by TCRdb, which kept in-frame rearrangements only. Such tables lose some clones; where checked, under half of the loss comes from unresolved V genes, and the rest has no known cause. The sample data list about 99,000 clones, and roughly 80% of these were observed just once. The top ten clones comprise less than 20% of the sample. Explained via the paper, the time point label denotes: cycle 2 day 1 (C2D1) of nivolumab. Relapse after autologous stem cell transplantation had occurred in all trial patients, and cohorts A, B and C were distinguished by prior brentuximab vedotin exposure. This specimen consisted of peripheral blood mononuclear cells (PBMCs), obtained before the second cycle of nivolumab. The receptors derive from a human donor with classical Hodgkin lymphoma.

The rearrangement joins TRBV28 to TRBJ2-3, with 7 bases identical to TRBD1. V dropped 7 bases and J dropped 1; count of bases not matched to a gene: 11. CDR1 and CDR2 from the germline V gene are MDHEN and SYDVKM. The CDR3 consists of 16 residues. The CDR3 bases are TGTGCCAGCACAGGGATTCCCGGACAGGGCACAGATACGCAGTATTTT. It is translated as CASTGIPGQGTDTQYF.

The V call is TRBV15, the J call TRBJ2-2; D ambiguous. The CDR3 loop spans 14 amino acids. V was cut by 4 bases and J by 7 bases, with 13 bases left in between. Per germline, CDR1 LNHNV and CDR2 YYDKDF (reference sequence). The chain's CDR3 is CATSTEPVSGELFF. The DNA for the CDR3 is TGTGCCACCAGCACCGAGCCGGTTAGCGGGGAGCTGTTTTTT. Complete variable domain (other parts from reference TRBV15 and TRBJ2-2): DAMVIQNPRYQVTQFGKPVTLSCSQTLNHNVMYWYQQKSSQAPKLLFHYYDKDFNNEADTPDNFQSRRPNTSFCFLDIRSPGLGDTAMYLCATSTEPVSGELFFGEGSRLTVL.